The clone carrying this T cell receptor beta chain was counted only a few times. Its matching antigen is unknown. Germline V CDR1 and CDR2: SGHKS, YYEKEE (reference sequence). This CDR3 has 16 residues. Deletions cut 4 bases from V and 6 bases from J, with 22 bases between. The source of the sample is a study of regulatory T cells in long-lasting Graves disease. To make TCR beta libraries, researchers used iRepertoire HTBI primers and Arm-PCR of CDR3 regions. One entry per CDR3 protein, called by TCRdb with MiXCR from the multiplex PCR reads. The data contain more than 300,000 distinct CDR3 sequences, less than 20% of them singletons. Regarding time point: newly diagnosed GD, antithyroid drugs for less than 3 months. From PBMCs, RNA was extracted and then used to make the TCR library. Whole-study findings and limits: Persistent Graves' disease cases displayed lower TCR diversity than newly diagnosed ones.

The clonotype was recovered from a female donor with Graves disease. Material: peripheral blood mononuclear cells (PBMCs), obtained at new diagnosis, from a patient treated with antithyroid drugs. The chain joins TRBV5-5 to TRBJ1-1; D possibly corresponds to TRBD1 (5 bases). In DNA, the CDR3 is TGTGCCAGCAGCGGGAGGGAAGGGCAGGGATCCGCTGAAGCTTTCTTT. Encoded protein: CASSGREGQGSAEAFF.